A few counts support the clone carrying this TCR beta chain. Its antigen is currently unknown. The entry originates in a study of lymphopenia after photon versus proton radiotherapy. Profiled with immunoSEQ multiplex PCR; TCRdb holds only in-frame clones, not every one. The sample comprises 60,000 or so clones, approximately 90% of which are singletons, and roughly 12% rests with the top ten. Findings and limits, study-wide: Post-nadir TCR diversity decline inversely tracked overall survival among those who died. Proton therapy kept repertoires fairly stable, unlike photons, which gained effector/memory cells. After the lymphocyte nadir, photon-treated repertoires showed oligoclonal expansion, especially of CD8+ Temra cells.

Sequenced here: peripheral blood, sampled from a patient treated with proton-based radiotherapy. The sequence was obtained from a man older than 75 with esophageal cancer.

CDR3 in DNA: TGCGCCAGCAGCCAAGATTATTGGCAGCCCCAGCATTTT. This translates into CASSQDYWQPQHF. V gene TRBV4-1 combines with J gene TRBJ1-5; D gene uncertain. The V end lost 0 bases, the J end lost 7 bases, and 7 bases lay between the germline ends. The CDR3 is made up of 13 amino acids. The germline CDR1 and CDR2 sequences are MGHRA and YSYEKL.